Each of the 22 T cell receptor beta chains below was sequenced from the same sample in a study of CD8+CD57+ T cells in acquired aplastic anemia. Patients sequenced had flow cytometry evidence of CD8+CD57+ cell expansion. Genomic DNA, the template, was used for profiling of the TCR beta VDJ and CDR3. TCRdb independently ran MiXCR on the reads; one entry per CDR3 protein. The sample holds around 130,000 distinct CDR3 sequences, 58% seen once. The sequencing sample was made of sorted CD4+, CD8+, or CD8+CD57+ T cells (not recorded which) from PBMCs. The origin of the receptors is a human donor with aplastic anemia.

The chain joins TRBV5-1 to TRBJ2-1; tentatively, D is TRBD2 (6 bases). Trimming cost V 3 bases and J 7 bases, with 11 bases left between them. Germline lookup yields CDR1 SGHRS and CDR2 YFSETQ. The CDR3 has 13 residues. The DNA of the CDR3 is TGCGCCAGCAGCTGGGACGGAGGGAATGAGCAGTTCTTC. Translation: CASSWDGGNEQFF. The whole variable domain, remainder taken from reference TRBV5-1 and TRBJ2-1, is KAGVTQTPRYLIKTRGQQVTLSCSPISGHRSVSWYQQTPGQGLQFLFEYFSETQRNKGNFPGRFSGRQFSNSRSEMNVSTLELGDSALYLCASSWDGGNEQFFGPGTRLTVL.

J is TRBJ1-1 and V is TRBV6-1; D remains unclear. V lost 2 bases and J lost 3, with 7 bases in between. CDR1 MNHNS and CDR2 SASEGT come from the germline V gene. The CDR3 has 13 amino acids. The CDR3 DNA follows: TGTGCCAGCAGTGAAAGGGCAGACACTGAAGCTTTCTTT. It specifies CASSERADTEAFF.

This CDR3 reads CASSQGKETQYF. The DNA of the CDR3 is TGCGCCAGCAGCCAAGGAAAGGAGACCCAGTACTTC. This chain uses TRBV4-3 with TRBJ2-5; D uncertain. CDR1 LGHNA and CDR2 YSLEER come from the germline V gene. This CDR3 is built from 12 residues. V was pared by 1 base and J by 5 bases, with 5 bases between.

This chain connects TRBV19 to TRBJ1-2; tentatively, D is TRBD1 (6 bases). Germline V gene sequence: CDR1 LNHDA, CDR2 SQIVND (reference sequence). The ends were cut back, 9 bases at V and 7 bases at J, with 18 bases in the middle. The CDR3 is made up of 13 amino acids. The CDR3 region is CASTSGGQVGYTF. For the CDR3, the DNA is TGTGCCAGCACCTCGGGGGGGCAGGTTGGCTACACCTTC.

The chain's CDR3 is CSVAGLAGGRSINEQFF. DNA of the CDR3: TGCAGCGTCGCCGGCCTAGCGGGGGGGCGATCTATCAATGAGCAGTTCTTC. The chain recombines TRBV29-1 with TRBJ2-1; the match to TRBD2 covers 12 bases. The V segment lost 6 bases and the J segment 6 bases; nucleotides outside the gene matches: 15. Germline V CDR1 and CDR2: SQVTM, ANQGSEA. This CDR3 has 17 residues.

The rearrangement links TRBV19 to TRBJ1-2, with D unresolved. The V gene lost 6 bases and the J gene lost 1 base, with 9 bases spanning the gap. Per the germline V gene, CDR1 is LNHDA and CDR2 is SQIVND (reference sequence). This CDR3 spans 13 amino acids. The CDR3 loop reads CASSKQINYGYTF. The CDR3 region has the DNA TGTGCCAGTAGCAAACAAATTAACTATGGCTACACCTTC.

In its sample, this clonotype was seen many times. This rearrangement joins TRBV11-2 to TRBJ2-2; no definite D call. Germline-derived CDR1 and CDR2 are SGHAT and FQNNGV. Trimming cost V 0 bases and J 4 bases, with 3 bases left between them. This CDR3 has 13 residues. The CDR3 nucleotides read TGTGCCAGCAGCTTAGACACCACCGGGGAGCTGTTTTTT. Amino acids: CASSLDTTGELFF.

The chain is built from TRBV9 and TRBJ2-1, with D tentatively TRBD2 (6 bases). V lost 0 bases to trimming and J lost 1 base, with 14 bases between them. Looked up from germline, CDR1 is SGDLS and CDR2 is YYNGEE. The CDR3 is 17 residues long. The CDR3 loop is CASSVVAGRMSYNEQFF. The CDR3 region has the DNA TGTGCCAGCAGCGTAGTGGCGGGACGGATGTCCTACAATGAGCAGTTCTTC. Complete variable domain (other parts from reference TRBV9 and TRBJ2-1): DSGVTQTPKHLITATGQRVTLRCSPRSGDLSVYWYQQSLDQGLQFLIQYYNGEERAKGNILERFSAQQFPDLHSELNLSSLELGDSALYFCASSVVAGRMSYNEQFFGPGTRLTVL.

There are many counts of this clonotype. This chain joins TRBV15 and TRBJ2-7; 10 bases fit TRBD2. Germline V gene sequence: CDR1 LNHNV, CDR2 YYDKDF (reference sequence). The CDR3 runs 17 residues. V gave up 0 bases and J gave up 0 bases; unmatched junction bases: 5. CDR3 sequence reads: CATSREGTSGTSYEQYF. CDR3 bases: TGTGCCACCAGCAGAGAGGGAACTAGCGGGACCTCCTACGAGCAGTACTTC.

The rearrangement links TRBV6-2 or TRBV6-3 to TRBJ1-1; 9 nucleotides match TRBD1. Germline V gene lookup returns CDR1 MNHEY and CDR2 SVGEGT. This CDR3 spans 18 amino acids. Germline trimming cut 2 bases from V and 5 bases from J; bases unmatched to any gene: 15. The CDR3 region is CASSYLQGAGGYITEAFF. The CDR3, as DNA: TGTGCCAGCAGTTACCTACAGGGGGCGGGGGGTTATATTACTGAAGCTTTCTTT.

V is TRBV2 and J is TRBJ1-2; 7 positions agree with TRBD1. The CDR3 spans 13 residues. Germline V gene lookup returns CDR1 SNHLY and CDR2 FYNNEI. V lost 10 bases and J lost 3; bases outside the gene matches: 8. In nucleotides, the CDR3 is TGTGCCATCCGACAGGGTCAAGACTATGGCTACACCTTC. Translating it yields CAIRQGQDYGYTF.

The chain employs TRBV20-1 and TRBJ2-7; TRBD2 is a possible D gene (6 bases). The CDR3 totals 16 residues. Trimming removed 1 base from V and 0 bases from J, with 16 bases in between. The V gene's germline CDR1 is DFQATT and CDR2 SNEGSKA (reference sequence). CDR3 nucleotides: TGCAGTGCTAGAGGACTAGAGTCGCGGAGCTCCTACGAGCAGTACTTC. It encodes CSARGLESRSSYEQYF.

This clonotype was recorded a few times. The chain links TRBV6-1 to TRBJ1-1, with D possibly matching TRBD1 (5 bases). CDR1 is MNHNS and CDR2 is SASEGT in the germline V gene. V was cut by 11 bases and J by 4 bases, with 14 bases left in between. The CDR3 sequence is 12 residues long. The CDR3 coding sequence is TGTGCCCGCGGCGGGGGGTCCACTGAAGCTTTCTTT. It encodes CARGGGSTEAFF.

The chain links TRBV12-3 or TRBV12-4 to TRBJ1-5, with D tentatively TRBD1 (5 bases). Trimming took off 1 base at V and 5 bases at J, with 12 bases between the two ends. The CDR3 extends over 15 amino acids. CDR3 protein: CASSLGGGPHQPQHF. The CDR3 DNA is TGTGCCAGCAGTTTAGGGGGCGGGCCCCATCAGCCCCAGCATTTT.

J is TRBJ2-7 and V is TRBV5-1; 9 bases are a match to TRBD2. The length of the CDR3 is 15 residues. Germline V gene lookup returns CDR1 SGHRS and CDR2 YFSETQ. The ends lost 0 bases at V and 4 bases at J; junction bases unmatched: 5. CDR3 DNA: TGCGCCAGCAGCTTGGCTTCGACTAGCGGTTACGAGCAGTACTTC. Its protein product is CASSLASTSGYEQYF.

This sequence joins TRBV6-1 and TRBJ1-2; D may be TRBD1 (5 bases). The germline gives CDR1 MNHNS, CDR2 SASEGT. The CDR3 covers 16 residues. Trimming shortened V by 6 bases and J by 4 bases, and 21 bases separated the two germline ends. The CDR3 region is CASSSARTRRSYGYTF. Written as DNA, the CDR3 is TGTGCCAGCAGCTCTGCCCGGACACGTCGGAGCTATGGCTACACCTTC.

This clonotype was seen at least ten times. The genes are TRBV7-6 and TRBJ2-1; 9 nucleotides match TRBD2. Trimming took 2 bases from V and 4 from J; bases not matched to a gene: 6. This CDR3 region has 16 residues. Per the germline V gene, CDR1 is SGHVS and CDR2 is FNYEAQ. Here the CDR3 reads CASSLRSAGGYNEQFF. CDR3 nucleotide sequence: TGTGCCAGCAGCTTACGGTCAGCGGGGGGTTACAATGAGCAGTTCTTC.

The chain uses TRBV2 and TRBJ2-7; D unclear. V dropped 5 bases and J dropped 6 bases, with 20 bases sitting between them. Germline values: CDR1 SNHLY, CDR2 FYNNEI. The CDR3 is 15 amino acids. In nucleotides, the CDR3 is TGTGCCAGCAGTCTCTCTCAAGGAACCCACCGCGAGCAGTACTTC. Translation: CASSLSQGTHREQYF.

The chain joins TRBV7-2 to TRBJ2-7, with D tentatively TRBD1 (5 bases). This CDR3 spans 13 amino acids. V dropped 5 bases and J dropped 6 bases, with 14 bases sitting between them. The germline CDR1 and CDR2 sequences are SGHTA and FQGNSA. The CDR3 loop reads CASSPQRQFEQYF. CDR3 DNA: TGTGCCAGCAGCCCGCAACGACAGTTCGAGCAGTACTTC.

J is TRBJ2-7 and V is TRBV10-3, with 8 bases matching TRBD1. V dropped 3 bases and J dropped 1; count of bases not matched to a gene: 8. Germline lookup yields CDR1 ENHRY and CDR2 SYGVKD. The CDR3 spans 16 residues. The DNA of the CDR3 is TGTGCCATCAGTGAAACCGGGACAGGTCTTTCCTACGAGCAGTACTTC. Amino acids: CAISETGTGLSYEQYF.

This clonotype has only one observation. The rearrangement links TRBV6-4 to TRBJ1-6; D is uncertain. This CDR3 is built from 13 residues. Germline CDR1 reads MRHNA; CDR2 reads SNTAGT. V shed 0 bases and J shed 10 bases, with 7 bases lying between them. The CDR3 DNA reads as TGTGCCAGCAGTGACTCGTTAACCTCACCCCTCCACTTT. Protein product: CASSDSLTSPLHF.

V is TRBV14 and J is TRBJ2-5; 7 nucleotides align to TRBD2. Per the germline V gene, CDR1 is SGHDN and CDR2 is FVKESK. The CDR3 covers 14 residues. The J segment lost 2 bases and the V segment lost 3 bases, leaving 3 bases of the junction unmatched. The CDR3 spells CASSHAGVQETQYF. The CDR3 nucleotides read TGTGCCAGCAGCCATGCGGGAGTACAAGAGACCCAGTACTTC.